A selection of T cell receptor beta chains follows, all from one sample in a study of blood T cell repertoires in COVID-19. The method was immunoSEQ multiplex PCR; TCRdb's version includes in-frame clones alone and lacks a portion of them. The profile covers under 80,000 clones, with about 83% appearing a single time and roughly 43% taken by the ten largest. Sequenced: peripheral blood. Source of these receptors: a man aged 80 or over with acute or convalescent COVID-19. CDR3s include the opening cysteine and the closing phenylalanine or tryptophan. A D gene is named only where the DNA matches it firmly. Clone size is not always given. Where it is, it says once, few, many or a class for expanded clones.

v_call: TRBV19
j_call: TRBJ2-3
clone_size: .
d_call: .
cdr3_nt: TGTGCCAGTACCCACAGGTCTAGCACAGATACGCAGTATTTT
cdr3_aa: CASTHRSSTDTQYF

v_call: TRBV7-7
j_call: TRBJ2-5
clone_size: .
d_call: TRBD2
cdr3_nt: TGTGCCAGCAGCTTAACGGGACTAGCGGGGGAAGAGACCCAGTACTTC
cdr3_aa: CASSLTGLAGEETQYF

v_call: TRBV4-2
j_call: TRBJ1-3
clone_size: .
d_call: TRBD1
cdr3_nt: TGTGCCAGCAGCCAAGATCCACTTTCGGGACAGGGGGCATACACCATATATTTT
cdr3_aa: CASSQDPLSGQGAYTIYF

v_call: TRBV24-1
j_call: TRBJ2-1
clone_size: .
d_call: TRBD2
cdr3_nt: TGTGCCACCAGTGAGTCGAGCGGGAGATCGGGTAATGAGCAGTTCTTC
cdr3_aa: CATSESSGRSGNEQFF

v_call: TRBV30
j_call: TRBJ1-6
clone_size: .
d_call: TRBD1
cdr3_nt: TGTGCCTGGAGTGCCAGGACAGGGGGGGTTAATTCACCCCTCCACTTT
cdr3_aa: CAWSARTGGVNSPLHF

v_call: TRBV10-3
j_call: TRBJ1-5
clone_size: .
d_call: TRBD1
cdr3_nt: TGTGCCATCAATGTAAGGACAGGGCCTCTGGGACAGCCCCAGCATTTT
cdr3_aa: CAINVRTGPLGQPQHF

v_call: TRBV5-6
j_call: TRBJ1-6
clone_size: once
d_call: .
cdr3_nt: TGTGCCAGCAGCGTTCCGGGACAAGGTTCACCCCTCCACTTT
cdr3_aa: CASSVPGQGSPLHF

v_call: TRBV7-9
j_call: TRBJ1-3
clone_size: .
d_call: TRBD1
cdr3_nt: TGTGCCAGCAGCGCGGACCGGGACAGCTTCTCTGGAAACACCATATATTTT
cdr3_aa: CASSADRDSFSGNTIYF

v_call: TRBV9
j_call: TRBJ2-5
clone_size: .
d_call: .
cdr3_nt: TGTGCCAGCAGCCAAAGCCATCCGGGAGAGACCCAGTACTTC
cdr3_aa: CASSQSHPGETQYF

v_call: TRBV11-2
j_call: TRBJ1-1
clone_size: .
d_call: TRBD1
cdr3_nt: TGTGCCAGCAGCTTATACAGGGGGCGTAGGAGGTTGAACACTGAAGCTTTCTTT
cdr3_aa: CASSLYRGRRRLNTEAFF

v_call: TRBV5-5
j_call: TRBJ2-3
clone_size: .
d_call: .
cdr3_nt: TGTGCCAGCAGCTTGGTAGCAGGGGCAAGCACAGATACGCAGTATTTT
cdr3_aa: CASSLVAGASTDTQYF

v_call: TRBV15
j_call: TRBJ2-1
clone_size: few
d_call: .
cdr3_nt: TGTGCCACCAGCAGAGATCCAGCGGGCGGCTACAATGAGCAGTTCTTC
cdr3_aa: CATSRDPAGGYNEQFF

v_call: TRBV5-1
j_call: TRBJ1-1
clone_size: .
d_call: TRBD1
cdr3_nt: TGCGCCAGCGGCTTTGGACAGGACAGTAGTACTGAAGCTTTCTTT
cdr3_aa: CASGFGQDSSTEAFF

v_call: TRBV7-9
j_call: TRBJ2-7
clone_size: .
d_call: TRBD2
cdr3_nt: TGTGCCAGCAGACGGGGAGGGTCGGCCGAGCAGTACTTC
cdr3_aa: CASRRGGSAEQYF

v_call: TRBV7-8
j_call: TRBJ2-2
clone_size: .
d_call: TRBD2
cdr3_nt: TGTGCCAGCAGCACTGGACTAGCGGGGGGAGGCACCGGGGAGCTGTTTTTT
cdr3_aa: CASSTGLAGGGTGELFF

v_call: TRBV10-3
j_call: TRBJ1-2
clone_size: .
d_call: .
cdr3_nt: TGTGCCATAGGCAGGGACTATGGCTACACCTTC
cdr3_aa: CAIGRDYGYTF

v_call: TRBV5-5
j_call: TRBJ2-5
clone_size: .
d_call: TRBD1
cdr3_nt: TGTGCCAGCCAGGGCAATACAGGGGCAGGAGAGACCCAGTACTTC
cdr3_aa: CASQGNTGAGETQYF

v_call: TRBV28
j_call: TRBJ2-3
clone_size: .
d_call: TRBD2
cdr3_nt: TGTGCCAGCAGTTCAAGCGGGAGAACTGGAGATACGCAGTATTTT
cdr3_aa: CASSSSGRTGDTQYF

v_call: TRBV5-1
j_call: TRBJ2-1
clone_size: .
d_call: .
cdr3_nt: TGCGCCAGCAGTTTGGGACAAATCTACAATGAGCAGTTCTTC
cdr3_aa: CASSLGQIYNEQFF

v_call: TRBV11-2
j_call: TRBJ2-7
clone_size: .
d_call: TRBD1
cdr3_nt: TGTGCCAGCAGCTTAGGTTCGGCGGGACAGGGTTATGACTTC
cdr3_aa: CASSLGSAGQGYDF

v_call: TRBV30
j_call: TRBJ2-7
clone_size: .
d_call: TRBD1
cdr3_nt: TGTGCCTGGAGCGACCCTGGGACAGGGGAGGGCTACGAGCAGTACTTC
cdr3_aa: CAWSDPGTGEGYEQYF

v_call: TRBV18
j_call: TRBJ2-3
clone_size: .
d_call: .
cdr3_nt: TGTGCCAGCTCACCAGACTTGCTTACGCAGTATTTT
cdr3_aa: CASSPDLLTQYF

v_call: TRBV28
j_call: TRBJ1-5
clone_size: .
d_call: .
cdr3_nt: TGTGCCAGCAGTTTTGGTTCTCAGGGGAATCAGCCCCAGCATTTT
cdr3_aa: CASSFGSQGNQPQHF

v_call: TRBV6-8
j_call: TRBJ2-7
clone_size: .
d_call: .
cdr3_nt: TGTGCCAGCAGTAGGGGGGGTGGGATTTACGAGCAGTACTTC
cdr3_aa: CASSRGGGIYEQYF

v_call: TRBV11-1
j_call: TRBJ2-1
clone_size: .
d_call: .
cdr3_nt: TGTGCCAGCAGCTTAGTATTAGCGGATTACAATGAGCAGTTCTTC
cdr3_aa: CASSLVLADYNEQFF

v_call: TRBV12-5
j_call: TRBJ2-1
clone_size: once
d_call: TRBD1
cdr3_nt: TGTGCTAGTACCCGGGACAGTGACAATGAGCAGTTCTTC
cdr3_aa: CASTRDSDNEQFF

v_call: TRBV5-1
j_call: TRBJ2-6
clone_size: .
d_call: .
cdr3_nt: TGCGCCAGCGCCAATCAGGGCACTGGGGCCAACGTCCTGACTTTC
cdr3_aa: CASANQGTGANVLTF

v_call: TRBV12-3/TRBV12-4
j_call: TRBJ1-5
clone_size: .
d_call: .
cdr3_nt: TGTGCCAGCAGACAAGTGGCTCAGCCCCAGCATTTT
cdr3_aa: CASRQVAQPQHF

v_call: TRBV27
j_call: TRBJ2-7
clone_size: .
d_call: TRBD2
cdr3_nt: TGTGCCAGCAGTTTATCGGGACTAGCGGGAGTGGGCGAGCAGTACTTC
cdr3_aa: CASSLSGLAGVGEQYF

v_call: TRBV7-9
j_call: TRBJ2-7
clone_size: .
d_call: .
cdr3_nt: TGTGCCAGCAGCCACCCAGGTGGCGAGCAGTACTTC
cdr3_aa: CASSHPGGEQYF

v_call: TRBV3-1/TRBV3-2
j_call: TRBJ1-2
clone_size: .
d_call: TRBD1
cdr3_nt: TGTGCCAGCAGCCAAGGGACAGGGGGCATTGGCTACACCTTC
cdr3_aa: CASSQGTGGIGYTF

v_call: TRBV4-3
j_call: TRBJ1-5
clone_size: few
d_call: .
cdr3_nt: TGCGCCAGCAGCCAAGACTACAGGGCCGGCAATCAGCCCCAGCATTTT
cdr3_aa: CASSQDYRAGNQPQHF

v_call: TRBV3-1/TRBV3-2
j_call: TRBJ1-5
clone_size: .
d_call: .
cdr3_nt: TGTGCCAGCAGCCAGCAGTCCGATCAGCCCCAGCATTTT
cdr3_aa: CASSQQSDQPQHF

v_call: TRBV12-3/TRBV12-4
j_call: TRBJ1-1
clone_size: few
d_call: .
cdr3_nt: TGTGCCAGCAGTTTTGTGGGTGAGGGAGCTTTCTTT
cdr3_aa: CASSFVGEGAFF

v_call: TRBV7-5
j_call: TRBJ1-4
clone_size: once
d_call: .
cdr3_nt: TGTGTCAGAAGCCCAGGTGTGGGGCCAACTAATGAAAAACTGTTTTTT
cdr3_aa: CVRSPGVGPTNEKLFF

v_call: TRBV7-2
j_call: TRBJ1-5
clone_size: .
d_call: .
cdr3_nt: TGTGCCAGCAGCAGAACAACTAGCAATCAGCCCCAGCATTTT
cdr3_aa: CASSRTTSNQPQHF

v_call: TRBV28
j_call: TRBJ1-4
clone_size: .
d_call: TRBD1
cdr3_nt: TGTGCCAGCAGTTTCGGGACAGGGGGGGAAAAACTGTTTTTT
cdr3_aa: CASSFGTGGEKLFF

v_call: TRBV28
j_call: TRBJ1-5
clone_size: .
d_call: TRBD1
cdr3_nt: TGTGCCAGCAGTTTCCAATTCAACAGGGGTGATCAGCCCCAGCATTTT
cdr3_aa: CASSFQFNRGDQPQHF

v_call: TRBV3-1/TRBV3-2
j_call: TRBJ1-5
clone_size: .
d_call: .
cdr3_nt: TGTGCCAGCAGCCAAGGGACATTCTTAAGCAATCAGCCCCAGCATTTT
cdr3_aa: CASSQGTFLSNQPQHF

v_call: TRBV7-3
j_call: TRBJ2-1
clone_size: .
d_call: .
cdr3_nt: TGTGCCAGCAGCCCATCCTCGGACAATGAGCAGTTCTTC
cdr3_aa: CASSPSSDNEQFF

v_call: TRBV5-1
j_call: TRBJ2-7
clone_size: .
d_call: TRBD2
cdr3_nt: TGCGCCAGCAGCTTTCCTGCGGGAGTAACATCGGACGAGCAGTACTTC
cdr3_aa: CASSFPAGVTSDEQYF

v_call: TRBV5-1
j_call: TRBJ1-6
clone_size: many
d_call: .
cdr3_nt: TGCGCCAGCAGACAGACCGATTCACCCCTCCACTTT
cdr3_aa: CASRQTDSPLHF